These T cell receptor beta chains were read from a single sample in a study of blood T cell repertoires in COVID-19. Some clones are missing from TCRdb's copy, which holds only in-frame ones; the method was immunoSEQ multiplex PCR. Of 290,000 or so clones detected, around 87% appear once; the ten largest clones hold approximately 2.4%. The sample consisted of peripheral blood. The receptors here all came from a man aged 18 to 35 with active or convalescent COVID-19. Each CDR3 is given with its conserved first and last residue. Each record gives: J gene, D gene, clone size, V gene, CDR3 DNA, CDR3 protein. D genes are given only for firm matches. Not all rows give a size; the values are once, few, many and, for expanded clones, a class.

J: TRBJ1-4
D: NA
size: NA
V: TRBV7-6
DNA: TGTGCCAGCAGCGAACTCGTTGCAACTAATGAAAAACTGTTTTTT
CDR3: CASSELVATNEKLFF

J: TRBJ1-2
D: NA
size: NA
V: TRBV27
DNA: TGTGCCAGCAGTTTGTCCAGGGACTATGGCTACACCTTC
CDR3: CASSLSRDYGYTF

J: TRBJ1-1
D: NA
size: NA
V: TRBV29-1
DNA: TGCAGCGTTGGAGGGTCCACTGAAGCTTTCTTT
CDR3: CSVGGSTEAFF

J: TRBJ1-2
D: TRBD1
size: few
V: TRBV9
DNA: TGTGCCAGCAGTGGGGACAGGTCGGGCTATGGCTACACCTTC
CDR3: CASSGDRSGYGYTF

J: TRBJ2-5
D: NA
size: NA
V: TRBV11-2
DNA: TGTGCCAGCAGCCAGAACCAAGAGACCCAGTACTTC
CDR3: CASSQNQETQYF

J: TRBJ2-6
D: TRBD1
size: NA
V: TRBV19
DNA: TGTGCCAGTAGGGACAGGTCGTCCTCTGGGGCCAACGTCCTGACTTTC
CDR3: CASRDRSSSGANVLTF

J: TRBJ1-1
D: NA
size: NA
V: TRBV18
DNA: TGTGCCAGCTCACCGGCACAGAACACTGAAGCTTTCTTT
CDR3: CASSPAQNTEAFF

J: TRBJ2-7
D: NA
size: NA
V: TRBV29-1
DNA: TGCAGCGTCATGGGGCTAGGTGAGCAGTACTTC
CDR3: CSVMGLGEQYF

J: TRBJ2-7
D: TRBD2
size: NA
V: TRBV7-2
DNA: TGTGCCAGCAGCTTGGAGTGGGGAGGGATCTACGAGCAGTACTTC
CDR3: CASSLEWGGIYEQYF

J: TRBJ1-1
D: NA
size: NA
V: TRBV12-3/TRBV12-4
DNA: TGTGCCAGCAGTTTAGACCTTAGCACTGAAGCTTTCTTT
CDR3: CASSLDLSTEAFF

J: TRBJ1-1
D: TRBD1
size: NA
V: TRBV27
DNA: TGTGCCAGCAGTTTATACAGGGGGCCGCTAGGTGAAGCTTTCTTT
CDR3: CASSLYRGPLGEAFF

J: TRBJ2-1
D: NA
size: NA
V: TRBV19
DNA: TGTGCCAGTAGTGCAGGGCGGGACAGCGGTTACAATGAGCAGTTCTTC
CDR3: CASSAGRDSGYNEQFF

J: TRBJ2-7
D: TRBD2
size: NA
V: TRBV28
DNA: TGTGCCAGCAGTTACCGGGGACTAGCATCCCTCGAGCAGTACTTC
CDR3: CASSYRGLASLEQYF

J: TRBJ1-2
D: NA
size: NA
V: TRBV4-1
DNA: TGCGCCAGCAGCCAGACCCTGACAGGTACTAACTATGGCTACACCTTC
CDR3: CASSQTLTGTNYGYTF

J: TRBJ1-1
D: TRBD1
size: NA
V: TRBV18
DNA: TGTGCCAGCTCACCTAGCCAGGGGGCTTGGAACACTGAAGCTTTCTTT
CDR3: CASSPSQGAWNTEAFF

J: TRBJ2-1
D: NA
size: once
V: TRBV28
DNA: TGTGCCAGCAGTTTAAGGACTCTCTACAATGAGCAGTTCTTC
CDR3: CASSLRTLYNEQFF

J: TRBJ2-6
D: TRBD2
size: NA
V: TRBV7-2
DNA: TGTGCCAGCATCCTCGCCCTCGGGGGGGGGTCTGGGGCCAACGTCCTGACTTTC
CDR3: CASILALGGGSGANVLTF

J: TRBJ1-1
D: NA
size: NA
V: TRBV18
DNA: TGTGCCAGCTCACAGCAGGCGAACACTGAAGCTTTCTTT
CDR3: CASSQQANTEAFF

J: TRBJ1-5
D: TRBD1
size: NA
V: TRBV2
DNA: TGTGCCAGCAGTGAAGGGCAGGGGGCGTATCAGCCCCAGCATTTT
CDR3: CASSEGQGAYQPQHF

J: TRBJ2-5
D: TRBD2
size: NA
V: TRBV10-2
DNA: TGCGCCAGCAGTGAGTCCCGGTGGGCTAGCGGGACCCAAGAGACCCAGTACTTC
CDR3: CASSESRWASGTQETQYF

J: TRBJ1-1
D: NA
size: once
V: TRBV7-2
DNA: TGTGCCAGCCGCCAATGGACAGCGTTGAACACTGAAGCTTTCTTT
CDR3: CASRQWTALNTEAFF

J: TRBJ2-1
D: NA
size: NA
V: TRBV7-2
DNA: TGTGCCAGCAGCCCAGGCTGGGTCAATGAGCAGTTCTTC
CDR3: CASSPGWVNEQFF